The source of this T cell receptor beta chain is a study of blood T cell repertoires in COVID-19. Germline V lookup: CDR1 LNHDA, CDR2 SQIVND (reference sequence). The CDR3 length is 17 residues. J lost 3 bases, V lost 1 base, and 6 bases had no gene match. Only in-frame clones appear in the TCRdb table, and some are missing; sequencing was by immunoSEQ multiplex PCR. This sample has about 350,000 clones; more than 70% occur once, and the top ten carry approximately 1%. This chain links TRBV19 with TRBJ1-5; 10 bases line up with TRBD1. The specimen was PBMCs or T cells enriched from blood (not recorded which). The clonotype originates from a young woman who had been exposed to COVID-19. The CDR3 loop is CASSIVTGTGVNQPQHF. Here the CDR3 DNA reads TGTGCCAGTAGTATAGTTACCGGGACAGGGGTCAATCAGCCCCAGCATTTT.